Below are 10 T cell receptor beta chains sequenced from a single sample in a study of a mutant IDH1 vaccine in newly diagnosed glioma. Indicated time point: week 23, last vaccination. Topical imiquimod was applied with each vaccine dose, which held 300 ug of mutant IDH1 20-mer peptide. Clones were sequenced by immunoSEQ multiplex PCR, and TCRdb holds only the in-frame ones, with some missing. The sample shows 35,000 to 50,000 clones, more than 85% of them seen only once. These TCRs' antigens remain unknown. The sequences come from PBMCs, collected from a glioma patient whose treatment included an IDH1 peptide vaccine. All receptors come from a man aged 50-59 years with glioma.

The CDR3 loop reads CASSQERDVANYGYTF. CDR3 coding DNA: TGCGCCAGCAGCCAAGAACGAGACGTGGCTAACTATGGCTACACCTTC. The V gene is TRBV4-3, the J gene TRBJ1-2; D uncertain. The germline gives CDR1 LGHNA, CDR2 YSLEER. V lost 0 bases and J 0 bases, leaving 11 bases between the germline ends. This CDR3 spans 16 amino acids.

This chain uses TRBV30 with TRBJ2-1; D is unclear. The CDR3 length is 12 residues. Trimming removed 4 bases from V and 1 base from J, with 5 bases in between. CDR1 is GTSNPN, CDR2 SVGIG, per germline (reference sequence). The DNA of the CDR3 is TGTGCCTGGACAGGATCCTACAATGAGCAGTTCTTC. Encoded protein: CAWTGSYNEQFF.

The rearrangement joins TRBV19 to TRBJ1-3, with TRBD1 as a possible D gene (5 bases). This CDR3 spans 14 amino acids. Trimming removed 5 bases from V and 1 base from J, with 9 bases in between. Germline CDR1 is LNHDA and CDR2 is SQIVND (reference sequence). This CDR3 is CASSDGASGNTIYF. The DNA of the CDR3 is TGTGCCAGTAGTGATGGGGCGTCTGGAAACACCATATATTTT. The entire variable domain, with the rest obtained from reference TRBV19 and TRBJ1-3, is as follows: DGGITQSPKYLFRKEGQNVTLSCEQNLNHDAMYWYRQDPGQGLRLIYYSQIVNDFQKGDIAEGYSVSREKKESFPLTVTSAQKNPTAFYLCASSDGASGNTIYFGEGSWLTVV.

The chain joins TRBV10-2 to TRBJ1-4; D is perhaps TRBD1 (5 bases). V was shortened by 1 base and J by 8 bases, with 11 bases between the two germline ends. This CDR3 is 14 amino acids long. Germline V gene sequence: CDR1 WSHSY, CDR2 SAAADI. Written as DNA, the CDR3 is TGCGCCAGCAGTGAGTGGCAGGGTGGCGAAAAACTGTTTTTT. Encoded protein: CASSEWQGGEKLFF.

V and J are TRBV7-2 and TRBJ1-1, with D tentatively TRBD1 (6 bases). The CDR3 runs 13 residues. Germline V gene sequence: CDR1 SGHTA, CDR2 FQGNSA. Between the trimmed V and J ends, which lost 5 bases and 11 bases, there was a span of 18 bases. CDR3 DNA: TGTGCCAGCAGCGGGACAAATTTTCTTGGGGCTTTCTTT. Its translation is CASSGTNFLGAFF.

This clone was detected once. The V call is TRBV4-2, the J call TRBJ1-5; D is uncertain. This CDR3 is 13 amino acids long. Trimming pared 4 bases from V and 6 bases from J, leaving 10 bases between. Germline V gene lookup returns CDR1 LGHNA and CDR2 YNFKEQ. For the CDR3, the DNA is TGTGCCAGCAGCCGGGAGCCAGGTCAGCCCCAGCATTTT. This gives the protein CASSREPGQPQHF.

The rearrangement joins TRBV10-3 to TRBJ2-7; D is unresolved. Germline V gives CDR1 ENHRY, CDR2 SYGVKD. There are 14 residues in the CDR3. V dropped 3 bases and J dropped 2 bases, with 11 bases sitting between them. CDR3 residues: CAISDQTLTYEQYF. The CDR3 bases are TGTGCCATCAGTGACCAGACCCTAACCTACGAGCAGTACTTC.

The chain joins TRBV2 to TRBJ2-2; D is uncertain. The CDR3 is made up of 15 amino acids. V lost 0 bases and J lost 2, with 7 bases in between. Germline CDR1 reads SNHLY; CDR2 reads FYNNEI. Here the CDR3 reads CASSEAWRNTGELFF. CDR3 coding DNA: TGTGCCAGCAGTGAAGCCTGGCGTAACACCGGGGAGCTGTTTTTT.

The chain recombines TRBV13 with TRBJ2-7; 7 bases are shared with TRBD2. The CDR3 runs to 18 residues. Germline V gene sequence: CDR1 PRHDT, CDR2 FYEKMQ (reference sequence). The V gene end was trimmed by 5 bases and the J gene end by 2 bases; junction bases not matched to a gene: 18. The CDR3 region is CASSLFVGGPNRPYEQYF. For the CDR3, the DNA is TGTGCCAGCAGCCTCTTTGTGGGAGGGCCGAATCGGCCCTACGAGCAGTACTTC. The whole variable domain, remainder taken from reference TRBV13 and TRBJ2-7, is AAGVIQSPRHLIKEKRETATLKCYPIPRHDTVYWYQQGPGQDPQFLISFYEKMQSDKGSIPDRFSAQQFSDYHSELNMSSLELGDSALYFCASSLFVGGPNRPYEQYFGPGTRLTVT.

Here the CDR3 DNA reads TGTGCCAGCAGCGTAGGGATGGCAGGGAGGGACTATGGCTACACCTTC. Protein product: CASSVGMAGRDYGYTF. The V and J genes are TRBV9 and TRBJ1-2; the D gene is possibly TRBD1 (5 bases). Trimming shortened V by 0 bases and J by 3 bases, and 15 bases separated the two germline ends. Germline V gives CDR1 SGDLS, CDR2 YYNGEE. The CDR3 loop spans 16 amino acids.